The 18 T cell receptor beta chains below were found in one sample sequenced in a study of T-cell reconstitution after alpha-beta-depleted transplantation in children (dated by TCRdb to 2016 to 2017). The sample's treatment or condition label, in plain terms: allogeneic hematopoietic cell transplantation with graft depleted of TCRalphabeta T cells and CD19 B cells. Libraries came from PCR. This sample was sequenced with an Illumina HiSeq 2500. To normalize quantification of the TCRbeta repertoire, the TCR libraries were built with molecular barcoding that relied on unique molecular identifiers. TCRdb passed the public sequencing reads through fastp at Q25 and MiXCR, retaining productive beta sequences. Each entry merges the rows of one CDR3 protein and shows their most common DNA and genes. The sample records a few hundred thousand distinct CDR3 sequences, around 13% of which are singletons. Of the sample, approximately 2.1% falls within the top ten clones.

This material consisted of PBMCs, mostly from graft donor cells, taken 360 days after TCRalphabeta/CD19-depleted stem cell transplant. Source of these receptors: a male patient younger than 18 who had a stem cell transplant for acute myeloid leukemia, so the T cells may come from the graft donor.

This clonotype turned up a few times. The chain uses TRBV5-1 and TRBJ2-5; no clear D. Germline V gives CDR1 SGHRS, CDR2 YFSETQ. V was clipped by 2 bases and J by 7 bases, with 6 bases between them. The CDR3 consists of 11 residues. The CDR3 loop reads CASSFHGTQYF. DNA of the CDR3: TGCGCCAGCAGCTTCCACGGGACCCAGTACTTC.

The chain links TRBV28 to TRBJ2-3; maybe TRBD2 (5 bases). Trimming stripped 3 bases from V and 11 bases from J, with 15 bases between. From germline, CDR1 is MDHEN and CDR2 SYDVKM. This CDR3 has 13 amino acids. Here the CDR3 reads CASSLGWASQQYF. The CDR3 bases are TGTGCCAGCAGTTTGGGGTGGGCTAGCCAGCAGTATTTT.

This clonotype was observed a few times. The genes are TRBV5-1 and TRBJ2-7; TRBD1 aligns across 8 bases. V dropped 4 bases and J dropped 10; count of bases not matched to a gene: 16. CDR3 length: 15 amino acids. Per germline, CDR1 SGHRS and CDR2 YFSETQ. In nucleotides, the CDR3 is TGCGCCAGCAGCACCGATGGACAGGGTTTCCATATCCAGTACTTC. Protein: CASSTDGQGFHIQYF. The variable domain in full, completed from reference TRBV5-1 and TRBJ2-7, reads KAGVTQTPRYLIKTRGQQVTLSCSPISGHRSVSWYQQTPGQGLQFLFEYFSETQRNKGNFPGRFSGRQFSNSRSEMNVSTLELGDSALYLCASSTDGQGFHIQYFGPGTRLTVT.

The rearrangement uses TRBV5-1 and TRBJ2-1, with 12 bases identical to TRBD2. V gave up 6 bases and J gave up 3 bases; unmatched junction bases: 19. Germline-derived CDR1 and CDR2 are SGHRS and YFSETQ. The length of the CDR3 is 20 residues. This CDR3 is CASTPGLAGLVGQGYNEQFF. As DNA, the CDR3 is TGCGCCAGCACCCCGGGACTAGCGGGTTTAGTTGGCCAGGGCTACAATGAGCAGTTCTTC.

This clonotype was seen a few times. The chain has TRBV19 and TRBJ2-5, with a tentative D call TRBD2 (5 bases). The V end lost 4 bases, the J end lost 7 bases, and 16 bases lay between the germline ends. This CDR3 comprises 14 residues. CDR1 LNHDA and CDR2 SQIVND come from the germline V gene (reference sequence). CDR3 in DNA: TGTGCCAGTAGTAGCTCGATGCCCGCGGGGACCCAGTACTTC. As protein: CASSSSMPAGTQYF.

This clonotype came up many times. CDR3 nucleotide sequence: TGCGCCAGCAGCAGGGGAGCGGGAGGGTTTGCCCTCAACGAGCAGTACTTC. This codes for CASSRGAGGFALNEQYF. The rearrangement links TRBV5-1 to TRBJ2-7, with TRBD2 matching over 10 bases. V gave up 4 bases and J gave up 5 bases; unmatched junction bases: 15. This CDR3 has 17 amino acids. Germline CDR1 and CDR2: SGHRS and YFSETQ.

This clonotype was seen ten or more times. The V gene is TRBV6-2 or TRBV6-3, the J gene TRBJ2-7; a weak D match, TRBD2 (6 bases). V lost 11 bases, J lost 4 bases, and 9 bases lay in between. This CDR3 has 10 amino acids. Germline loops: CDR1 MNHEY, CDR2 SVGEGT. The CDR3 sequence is CAAGPYEQYF. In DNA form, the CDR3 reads TGTGCCGCGGGACCTTACGAGCAGTACTTC.

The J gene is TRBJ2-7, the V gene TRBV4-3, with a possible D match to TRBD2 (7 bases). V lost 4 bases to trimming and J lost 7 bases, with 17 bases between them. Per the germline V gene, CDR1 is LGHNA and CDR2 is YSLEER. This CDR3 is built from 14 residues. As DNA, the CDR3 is TGCGCCAGCAGCCTAAGGGGGGGAGAATGGGAGCAGTACTTC. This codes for CASSLRGGEWEQYF.

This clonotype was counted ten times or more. CDR3 DNA sequence: TGTGCCAGCACAAGCGGGAGCCACTACGAGCAGTACTTC. Its translation: CASTSGSHYEQYF. J is TRBJ2-7 and V is TRBV28; 8 positions match TRBD2. After removal of 7 bases from V and 3 bases from J, the junction contained 5 bases not matched to a gene. The germline gives CDR1 MDHEN, CDR2 SYDVKM. The CDR3 length is 13 residues. Drawing the rest from reference TRBV28 and TRBJ2-7, the complete variable domain is DVKVTQSSRYLVKRTGEKVFLECVQDMDHENMFWYRQDPGLGLRLIYFSYDVKMKEKGDIPEGYSVSREKKERFSLILESASTNQTSMYLCASTSGSHYEQYFGPGTRLTVT.

The CDR3 loop reads CASSLYRTRSFRETQYF. The CDR3 DNA sequence: TGTGCCAGCAGCTTATATAGGACCAGATCATTCAGAGAGACCCAGTACTTC. This chain uses TRBV7-2 with TRBJ2-5, with D unresolved. The ends were cut back, 2 bases at V and 4 bases at J, with 20 bases in the middle. CDR3 length: 17 residues. Germline CDR1 SGHTA, CDR2 FQGNSA. Full variable domain (rest looked up from reference TRBV7-2 and TRBJ2-5): GAGVSQSPSNKVTEKGKDVELRCDPISGHTALYWYRQSLGQGLEFLIYFQGNSAPDKSGLPSDRFSAERTGGSVSTLTIQRTQQEDSAVYLCASSLYRTRSFRETQYFGPGTRLLVL.

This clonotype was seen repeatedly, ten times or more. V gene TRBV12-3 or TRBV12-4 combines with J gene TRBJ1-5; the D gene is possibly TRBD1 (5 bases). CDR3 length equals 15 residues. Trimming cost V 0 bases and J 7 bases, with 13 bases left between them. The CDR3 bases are TGTGCCAGCAGTTTAGCCGACAGAGGGGACCAGCCCCAGCATTTT. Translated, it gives CASSLADRGDQPQHF.

The CDR3 reads CATSDLAERGYTF. CDR3 DNA sequence: TGTGCCACCAGTGATTTGGCGGAGCGAGGCTACACCTTC. The V call is TRBV24-1, the J call TRBJ1-2, with D uncertain. The CDR3 is 13 amino acids. The V end lost 0 bases, the J end lost 8 bases, and 9 bases lay between the germline ends. Germline assignment: CDR1 KGHDR and CDR2 SFDVKD.

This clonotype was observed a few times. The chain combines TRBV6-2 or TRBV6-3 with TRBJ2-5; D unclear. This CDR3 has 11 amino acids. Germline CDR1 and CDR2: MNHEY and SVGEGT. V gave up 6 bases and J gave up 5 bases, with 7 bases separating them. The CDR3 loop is CASRGDETQYF. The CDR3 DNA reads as TGTGCCAGCAGGGGCGATGAGACCCAGTACTTC.

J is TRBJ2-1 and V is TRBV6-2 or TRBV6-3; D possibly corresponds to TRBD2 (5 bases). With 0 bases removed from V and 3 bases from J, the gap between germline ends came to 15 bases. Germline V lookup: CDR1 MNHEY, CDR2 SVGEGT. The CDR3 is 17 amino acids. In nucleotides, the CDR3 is TGTGCCAGCAGTTACTCGATTGCTAGCCTCAACTACAATGAGCAGTTCTTC. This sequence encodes CASSYSIASLNYNEQFF.

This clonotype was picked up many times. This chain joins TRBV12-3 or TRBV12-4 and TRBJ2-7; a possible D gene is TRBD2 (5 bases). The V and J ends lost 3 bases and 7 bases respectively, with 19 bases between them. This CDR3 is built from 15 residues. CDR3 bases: TGTGCCAGCAGTTTTCAAAAGGTTCCTACGGGGGAGCAGTACTTC. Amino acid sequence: CASSFQKVPTGEQYF.

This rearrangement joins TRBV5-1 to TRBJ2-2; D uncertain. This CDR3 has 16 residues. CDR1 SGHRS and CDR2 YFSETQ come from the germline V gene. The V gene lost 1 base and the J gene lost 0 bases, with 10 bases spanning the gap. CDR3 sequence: CASSLFLGANTGELFF. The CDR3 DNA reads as TGCGCCAGCAGCTTGTTTTTAGGCGCGAACACCGGGGAGCTGTTTTTT.

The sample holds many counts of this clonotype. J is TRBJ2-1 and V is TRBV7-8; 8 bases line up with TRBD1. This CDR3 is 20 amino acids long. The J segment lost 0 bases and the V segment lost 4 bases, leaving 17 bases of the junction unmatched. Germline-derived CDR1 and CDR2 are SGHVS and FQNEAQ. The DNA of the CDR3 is TGTGCCAGCAGCTCTGGGACAGGCGGGGTAAGGATGAGCTCCTACAATGAGCAGTTCTTC. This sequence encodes CASSSGTGGVRMSSYNEQFF.

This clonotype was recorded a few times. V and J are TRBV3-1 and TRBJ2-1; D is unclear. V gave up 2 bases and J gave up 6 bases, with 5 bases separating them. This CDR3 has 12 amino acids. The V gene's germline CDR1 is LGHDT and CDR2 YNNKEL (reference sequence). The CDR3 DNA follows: TGTGCCAGCAGCCAACCGCGCAATGAGCAGTTCTTC. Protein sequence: CASSQPRNEQFF.